These 18 T cell receptor beta chains came from one sample sequenced in a study of cytomegalovirus exposure and HLA in healthy donors. The PCR employed 60 Vbeta primers together with 13 Jbeta primers. Only in-frame clones appear in the TCRdb table, and some are missing; sequencing was by immunoSEQ multiplex PCR. The sample records over 85,000 clones, around four fifths being singletons. The sample taken for sequencing was PBMCs. The receptors were gathered from a man aged 35-49 years in good health and CMV-seronegative.

This chain connects TRBV5-6 to TRBJ1-1, with D perhaps matching TRBD1 (6 bases). CDR3 size: 15 residues. In germline, CDR1 is SGHDT, CDR2 YYEEEE. V was clipped by 2 bases and J by 3 bases, with 14 bases between them. CDR3 in DNA: TGTGCCAGCAGCTTCCGCTTTGGGGGCCACACTGAAGCTTTCTTT. Its protein is CASSFRFGGHTEAFF.

The V gene is TRBV7-9, the J gene TRBJ1-4; 7 nucleotides align to TRBD1. The length of the CDR3 is 16 residues. Unmatched junction bases numbered 6, after V lost 2 bases and J lost 3 bases. The germline V gene encodes CDR1 SEHNR and CDR2 FQNEAQ (reference sequence). DNA for the CDR3: TGTGCCAGCAGCTTAAAGGCCGGGACAGCTAATGAAAAACTGTTTTTT. Protein: CASSLKAGTANEKLFF. The whole variable domain, filled in from reference TRBV7-9 and TRBJ1-4, reads DTGVSQNPRHKITKRGQNVTFRCDPISEHNRLYWYRQTLGQGPEFLTYFQNEAQLEKSRLLSDRFSAERPKGSFSTLEIQRTEQGDSAMYLCASSLKAGTANEKLFFGSGTQLSVL.

V usage is TRBV4-1 and J usage is TRBJ1-2; 9 bases fit TRBD1. CDR3 length: 17 residues. Germline V gene data show CDR1 as MGHRA and CDR2 as YSYEKL. V lost 1 base and J lost 0; bases outside the gene matches: 6. CDR3 sequence reads: CASSQAGTGTSNYGYTF. The CDR3 nucleotides read TGCGCCAGCAGCCAAGCCGGGACAGGGACTTCTAACTATGGCTACACCTTC.

This clone was seen only a few times. The V call is TRBV5-1, the J call TRBJ2-5; 7 bases line up with TRBD1. TRBJ2-7 explains the end of the DNA better; the J call may be wrong. This CDR3 spans 14 amino acids. Germline CDR1 is SGHRS and CDR2 is YFSETQ. In DNA, the CDR3 is TGCGCCAGCAGCCCGAGACAGGGTTACTACGAGCAGTACTTC. This gives the protein CASSPRQGYYEQYF.

The CDR3 here is CASSQDYGTGMLNTQYF. For the CDR3, the DNA is TGTGCCAGCAGCCAAGATTACGGGACAGGGATGTTAAATACGCAGTATTTT. The V gene is TRBV14, the J gene TRBJ2-3; 9 bases fit TRBD1. Germline lookup yields CDR1 SGHDN and CDR2 FVKESK. This CDR3 region has 17 residues. The ends lost 0 bases at V and 7 bases at J; junction bases unmatched: 11. The full variable domain, its missing parts supplied by reference TRBV14 and TRBJ2-3, is EAGVTQFPSHSVIEKGQTVTLRCDPISGHDNLYWYRRVMGKEIKFLLHFVKESKQDESGMPNNRFLAERTGGTYSTLKVQPAELEDSGVYFCASSQDYGTGMLNTQYFGPGTRLTVL.

This clone was recorded only once. The chain joins TRBV5-1 to TRBJ1-2; the match to TRBD1 covers 9 bases. There are 16 residues in the CDR3. CDR1 is SGHRS and CDR2 is YFSETQ in the germline V gene. V dropped 2 bases and J dropped 2; count of bases not matched to a gene: 7. DNA for the CDR3: TGCGCCAGCAGCTTCCTCGGACAGGGGAACAACTATGGCTACACCTTC. Translated: CASSFLGQGNNYGYTF.

V usage is TRBV6-6 and J usage is TRBJ1-5; D remains unclear. From germline, CDR1 is MNHNY and CDR2 SVGAGI (reference sequence). The CDR3 is 12 amino acids. The V and J ends lost 9 bases and 2 bases respectively, with 8 bases between them. The CDR3 coding sequence is TGTGCCAGTAAACTGGGCAATCAGCCCCAGCATTTT. Protein sequence: CASKLGNQPQHF.

This clone was seen a handful of times. J is TRBJ1-1 and V is TRBV2; D gene unclear. This CDR3 region has 12 residues. V gave up 8 bases and J gave up 0 bases, with 7 bases separating them. CDR1 is SNHLY and CDR2 is FYNNEI in the germline V gene. The CDR3 sequence is CASVAMNTEAFF. As DNA, the CDR3 is TGTGCCAGCGTGGCCATGAACACTGAAGCTTTCTTT.

V usage is TRBV19 and J usage is TRBJ2-7; a possible D gene is TRBD2 (7 bases). Germline V lookup: CDR1 LNHDA, CDR2 SQIVND (reference sequence). CDR3 length equals 14 residues. The ends were cut back, 9 bases at V and 6 bases at J, with 21 bases in the middle. CDR3 residues: CASRGGAALTEQYF. The DNA of the CDR3 is TGTGCCAGCCGTGGGGGGGCGGCCCTTACCGAGCAGTACTTC.

The chain couples TRBV30 to TRBJ2-7; D perhaps matches TRBD1 (5 bases). CDR3 length: 13 residues. Trimming took off 2 bases at V and 4 bases at J, with 12 bases between the two ends. Germline CDR1 reads GTSNPN; CDR2 reads SVGIG (reference sequence). The CDR3 coding sequence is TGTGCCTGGAGTAGGCAGGGAATTTACGAGCAGTACTTC. Translating gives CAWSRQGIYEQYF.

This clone was detected only a few times. At one boundary the junction diverges from the germline segment, which might be a read error. J is TRBJ2-7 and V is TRBV7-9; 9 bases line up with TRBD1. The CDR3 has 14 residues. Germline assignment: CDR1 SEHNR and CDR2 FQNEAQ (reference sequence). The CDR3 coding sequence is TGTTCCAGCAGCTCCAGGACAGGGGATCACGAGCAGTACTTC. Its protein is CSSSSRTGDHEQYF. Variable domain in full (rest from reference TRBV7-9 and TRBJ2-7): DTGVSQNPRHKITKRGQNVTFRCDPISEHNRLYWYRQTLGQGPEFLTYFQNEAQLEKSRLLSDRFSAERPKGSFSTLEIQRTEQGDSAMYLCSSSSRTGDHEQYFGPGTRLTVT.

The chain joins TRBV18 to TRBJ1-2, with 7 bases aligning to TRBD1. CDR3 length: 18 amino acids. Germline assignment: CDR1 KGHSH and CDR2 LQKENI. V dropped 2 bases and J dropped 2; count of bases not matched to a gene: 14. The CDR3 sequence is CASSPVARGGRLNYGYTF. DNA of the CDR3: TGTGCCAGCTCACCAGTAGCTCGAGGGGGCCGATTAAACTATGGCTACACCTTC.

This chain links TRBV6-6 with TRBJ2-5, with 12 bases aligning to TRBD2. Germline trimming cut 7 bases from V and 9 bases from J; bases unmatched to any gene: 12. This CDR3 comprises 15 residues. CDR1 MNHNY and CDR2 SVGAGI come from the germline V gene (reference sequence). The CDR3 DNA sequence: TGTGCCAGCACCGAAGGGGGACTAGCGGGTACGGCCCAGTACTTC. Protein product: CASTEGGLAGTAQYF.

For the CDR3, the DNA is TGTGCCAGTAGCCCCGGGTACGAAACCGGGGAGCTGTTTTTT. It translates to CASSPGYETGELFF. The gene calls are TRBV19 and TRBJ2-2, with unresolved D. The CDR3 totals 14 residues. The V end lost 6 bases, the J end lost 5 bases, and 13 bases lay between the germline ends. Germline CDR1 reads LNHDA; CDR2 reads SQIVND (reference sequence).

This rearrangement joins TRBV5-1 to TRBJ1-5; TRBD1 aligns across 9 bases. This CDR3 spans 15 amino acids. The ends lost 4 bases at V and 1 base at J; junction bases unmatched: 3. Germline lookup yields CDR1 SGHRS and CDR2 YFSETQ. The CDR3 region has the DNA TGCGCCAGCAGCGCGGGACAGGGCAGCAATCAGCCCCAGCATTTT. It yields the protein CASSAGQGSNQPQHF.

This chain connects TRBV7-3 to TRBJ2-3, with TRBD1 matching over 8 bases. The ends lost 2 bases at V and 1 base at J; junction bases unmatched: 5. Looked up from germline, CDR1 is SGHTA and CDR2 is FQGTGA. CDR3 size: 16 residues. CDR3 bases: TGTGCCAGCAGCTTATATGGACAGGGAGGCACAGATACGCAGTATTTT. Translation gives CASSLYGQGGTDTQYF.

A few counts support this clone. The chain carries TRBV29-1 and TRBJ1-3; 7 nucleotides agree with TRBD1. V was clipped by 6 bases and J by 0 bases; unmatched bases: 8. The germline CDR1 and CDR2 sequences are SQVTM and ANQGSEA. CDR3 length: 15 residues. In DNA, the CDR3 is TGCAGCGTCACCCCGGGACAGAGCTCTGGAAACACCATATATTTT. Translation: CSVTPGQSSGNTIYF.

The V gene is TRBV28, the J gene TRBJ1-5; D is undetermined. The CDR3 spans 15 residues. Trimming left V 7 bases short and J 10 bases short, with 23 bases between. Germline V gene sequence: CDR1 MDHEN, CDR2 SYDVKM. The CDR3 region has the DNA TGTGCCAGCAATAAGGACTCGGCGGTCTCGGATCCCCAGCATTTT. This codes for CASNKDSAVSDPQHF.